Sequencing of this T cell receptor (beta chain) was carried out in a study of cytomegalovirus exposure and HLA in healthy donors. Comments on this clone: The antigen is undetermined.

Germline V lookup: CDR1 SNHLY, CDR2 FYNNEI. After removal of 11 bases from V and 5 bases from J, the junction contained 11 bases not matched to a gene. The CDR3 spans 14 residues. Profiling relied on immunoSEQ multiplex PCR, and the TCRdb table lists in-frame clones only, not all of them. The table lists some 120,000 clones, approximately 92% of them singletons. Findings and caveats of the study: Some public TCRs appeared in many individuals, while most sequences were rare.

Separate from the roughly 700-subject first cohort was the approximately 120-subject validation cohort, to which the donors belonged. The chain carries TRBV2 and TRBJ1-1; 10 bases fit TRBD1. Sequenced input: PBMCs. The sequence came from a woman between 18 and 29 years old in good health and CMV-seronegative. CDR3 region: CAGTGGTGVTEAFF. The CDR3 DNA reads TGTGCCGGAACTGGGGGGACAGGGGTTACTGAAGCTTTCTTT.